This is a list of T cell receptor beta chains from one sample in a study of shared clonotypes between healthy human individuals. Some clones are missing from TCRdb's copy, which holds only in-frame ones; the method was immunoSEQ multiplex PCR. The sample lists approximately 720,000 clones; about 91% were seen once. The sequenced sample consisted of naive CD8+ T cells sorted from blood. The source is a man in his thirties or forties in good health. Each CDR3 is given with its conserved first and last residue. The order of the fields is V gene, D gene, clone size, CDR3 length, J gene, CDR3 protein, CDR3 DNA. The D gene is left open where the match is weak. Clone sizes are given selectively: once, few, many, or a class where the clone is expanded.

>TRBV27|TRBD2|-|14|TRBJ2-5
CASRGSGSLETQYF
TGTGCCAGCAGAGGTAGCGGGAGTCTGGAGACCCAGTACTTC
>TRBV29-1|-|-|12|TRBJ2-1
CSVTQGFNEQFF
TGCAGCGTTACCCAGGGATTCAATGAGCAGTTCTTC
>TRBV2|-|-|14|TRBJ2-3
CASRETSSADTQYF
TGTGCCAGCAGAGAAACTAGCTCCGCAGATACGCAGTATTTT
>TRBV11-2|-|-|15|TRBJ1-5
CASSLVEGGNQPQHF
TGTGCCAGCAGCTTAGTCGAGGGGGGGAATCAGCCCCAGCATTTT
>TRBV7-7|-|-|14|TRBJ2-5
CASSLASVGETQYF
TGTGCTAGCAGCTTAGCTTCTGTGGGGGAGACCCAGTACTTC
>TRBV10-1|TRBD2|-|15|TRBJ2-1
CASSDGTSGNGEQFF
TGCGCCAGCAGTGATGGGACTAGCGGGAACGGTGAGCAGTTCTTC
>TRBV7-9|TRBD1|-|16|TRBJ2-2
CASSSIQGANTGELFF
TGTGCCAGCAGCTCAATACAGGGGGCGAACACCGGGGAGCTGTTTTTT
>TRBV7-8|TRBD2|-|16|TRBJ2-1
CASSSKAGAGYGEQFF
TGTGCCAGCAGCTCTAAGGCGGGAGCCGGATATGGGGAGCAGTTCTTC
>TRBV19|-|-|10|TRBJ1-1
CASMHQEAFF
TGTGCCAGTATGCATCAAGAAGCTTTCTTT
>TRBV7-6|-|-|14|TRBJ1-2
CASSLFPGDYGYTF
TGTGCCAGCAGCTTATTTCCGGGAGACTATGGCTACACCTTC
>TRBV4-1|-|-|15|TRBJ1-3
CASSQDRGFGNTIYF
TGCGCCAGCAGCCAAGATCGAGGGTTTGGAAACACCATATATTTT
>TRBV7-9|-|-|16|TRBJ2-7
CASSSVESLRRDEQYF
TGTGCCAGCAGCTCAGTCGAGTCATTGAGGCGAGACGAGCAGTACTTC
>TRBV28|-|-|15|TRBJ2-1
CASREAVDRNNEQFF
TGTGCCAGCAGGGAGGCAGTGGATCGAAACAATGAGCAGTTCTTC
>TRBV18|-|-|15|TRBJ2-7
CASSPGSDSSYEQYF
TGTGCCAGCTCACCGGGCTCGGACTCCTCCTACGAGCAGTACTTC
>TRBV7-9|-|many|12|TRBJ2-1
CASSFPVGEQFF
TGTGCCAGCAGCTTCCCGGTGGGGGAGCAGTTCTTC
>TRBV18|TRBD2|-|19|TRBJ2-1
CASSPTEYRQGEGNNEQFF
TGTGCCAGCTCACCAACCGAGTACCGACAAGGGGAGGGGAACAATGAGCAGTTCTTC
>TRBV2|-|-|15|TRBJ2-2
CASRFPGQLTGELFF
TGTGCCAGCCGTTTCCCCGGACAGCTCACCGGGGAGCTGTTTTTT
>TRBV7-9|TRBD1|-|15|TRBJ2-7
CASSPKGANSYEQYF
TGTGCCAGCAGCCCTAAGGGGGCCAACTCCTACGAGCAGTACTTC
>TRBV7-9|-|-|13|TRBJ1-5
CASSLGSAGPQHF
TGTGCCAGCAGCTTGGGGAGCGCGGGGCCCCAGCATTTT
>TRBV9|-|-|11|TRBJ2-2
CASGRAGELFF
TGTGCCAGCGGAAGGGCCGGGGAGCTGTTTTTT
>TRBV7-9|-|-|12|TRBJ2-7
CASSLLVAEQYF
TGTGCCAGCAGCTTATTGGTAGCCGAGCAGTACTTC
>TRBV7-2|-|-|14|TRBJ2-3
CASSLILKTDTQYF
TGTGCCAGCAGCTTAATTCTGAAAACAGATACGCAGTATTTT